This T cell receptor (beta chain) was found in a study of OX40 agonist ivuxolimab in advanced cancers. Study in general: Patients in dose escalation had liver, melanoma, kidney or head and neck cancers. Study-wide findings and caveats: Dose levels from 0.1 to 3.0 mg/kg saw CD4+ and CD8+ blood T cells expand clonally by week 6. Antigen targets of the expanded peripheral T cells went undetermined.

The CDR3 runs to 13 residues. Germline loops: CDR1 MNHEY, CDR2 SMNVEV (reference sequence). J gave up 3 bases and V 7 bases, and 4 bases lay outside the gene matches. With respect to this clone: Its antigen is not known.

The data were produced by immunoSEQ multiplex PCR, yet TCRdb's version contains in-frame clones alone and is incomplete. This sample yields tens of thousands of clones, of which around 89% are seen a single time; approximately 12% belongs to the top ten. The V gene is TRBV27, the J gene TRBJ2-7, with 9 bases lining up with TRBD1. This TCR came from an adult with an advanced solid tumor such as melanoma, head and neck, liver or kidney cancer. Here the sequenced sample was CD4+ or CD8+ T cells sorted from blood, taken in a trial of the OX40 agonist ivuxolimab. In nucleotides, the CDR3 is TGTGCCAGCACTGGACAGGGGAACTACGAGCAGTACTTC. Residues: CASTGQGNYEQYF.